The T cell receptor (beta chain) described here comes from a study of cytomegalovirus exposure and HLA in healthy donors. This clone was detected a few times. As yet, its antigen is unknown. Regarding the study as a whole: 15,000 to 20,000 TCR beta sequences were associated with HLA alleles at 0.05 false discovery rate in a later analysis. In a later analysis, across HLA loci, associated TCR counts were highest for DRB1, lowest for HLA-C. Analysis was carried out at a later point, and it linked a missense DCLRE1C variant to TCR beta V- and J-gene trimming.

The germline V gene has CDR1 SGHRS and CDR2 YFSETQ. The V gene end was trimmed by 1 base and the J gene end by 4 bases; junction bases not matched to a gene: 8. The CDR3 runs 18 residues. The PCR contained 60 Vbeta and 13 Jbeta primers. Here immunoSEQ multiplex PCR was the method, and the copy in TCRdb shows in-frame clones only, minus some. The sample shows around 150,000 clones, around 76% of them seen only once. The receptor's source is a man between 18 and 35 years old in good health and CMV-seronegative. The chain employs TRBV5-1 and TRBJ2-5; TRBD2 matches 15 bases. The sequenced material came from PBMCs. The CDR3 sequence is CASSLRGLAGGLVETQYF. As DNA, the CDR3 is TGCGCCAGCAGCTTGCGGGGACTAGCGGGGGGACTAGTAGAGACCCAGTACTTC.